A single sample gave rise to the 14 T cell receptor beta chains below, sequenced in a study of T cell responses to AZD1222 COVID-19 vaccine (dated by TCRdb to about 2021). Taken with the paper, the label for time point translates to: baseline before first vaccination. The library was produced with the immunoSEQ multiplex PCR assay. Here the immuneACCESS table is served through TCRdb, limited to in-frame sequences with V and J called. Missing clones are a known gap in these copies; in checked studies unresolved V genes cover under half, and the rest lacks a known reason. The sample includes roughly 28,000 clones, with around 90% observed a single time. The ten largest clones represent around 1.2% of the sample. The sample consisted of peripheral blood, taken on day 0 of AZD1222 vaccination. These receptor sequences come from an adult in good health.

The V and J genes are TRBV4-3 and TRBJ2-3, with 7 nucleotides matching TRBD2. CDR1 is LGHNA and CDR2 is YSLEER in the germline V gene. Losses at the gene ends were 2 bases for V and 5 bases for J; bases not matched to a gene: 7. This CDR3 contains 15 residues. CDR3 in amino acids: CASSQRGSWKDTQYF. CDR3 nucleotides: TGCGCCAGCAGCCAACGCGGGAGTTGGAAAGATACGCAGTATTTT.

The chain couples TRBV5-6 to TRBJ2-5, with 9 bases matching TRBD1. This CDR3 is built from 15 residues. V trimming: 2 bases; J trimming: 4 bases; junction bases outside the gene matches: 6. The V gene's germline CDR1 is SGHDT and CDR2 YYEEEE. The CDR3 loop is CASSFNPGQGETQYF. CDR3 nucleotides: TGTGCCAGCAGCTTCAACCCGGGACAGGGAGAGACCCAGTACTTC.

This sequence joins TRBV18 and TRBJ2-7; 8 nucleotides line up with TRBD1. The CDR3 covers 13 residues. Germline V CDR1 and CDR2: KGHSH, LQKENI. Unmatched junction bases numbered 7, after V lost 6 bases and J lost 6 bases. The CDR3 DNA reads as TGTGCCAGCTCCCTCAGGGGGCGTGCCGAGCAGTACTTC. Translation gives CASSLRGRAEQYF.

V gene TRBV5-6 combines with J gene TRBJ1-5; D remains unclear. The length of the CDR3 is 14 residues. From germline, CDR1 is SGHDT and CDR2 YYEEEE. Deletions cut 2 bases from V and 2 bases from J, with 8 bases between. The chain's CDR3 is CASSLTPGNQPQHF. In DNA form, the CDR3 reads TGTGCCAGCAGCTTAACCCCCGGCAATCAGCCCCAGCATTTT. Using reference TRBV5-6 and TRBJ1-5 for the parts outside the CDR3, the full variable domain is DAGVTQSPTHLIKTRGQQVTLRCSPKSGHDTVSWYQQALGQGPQFIFQYYEEEERQRGNFPDRFSGHQFPNYSSELNVNALLLGDSALYLCASSLTPGNQPQHFGDGTRLSIL.

The chain uses TRBV7-3 and TRBJ1-1; a possible D gene is TRBD1 (6 bases). The CDR3 loop spans 14 amino acids. The germline V and J ends were trimmed by 5 bases and 6 bases, with 16 bases remaining between them. Germline assignment: CDR1 SGHTA and CDR2 FQGTGA. The CDR3 region is CASSPGTPPAEAFF. The CDR3 bases are TGTGCCAGCAGCCCAGGGACACCTCCGGCTGAAGCTTTCTTT. The variable domain in full, with the rest retrieved from reference TRBV7-3 and TRBJ1-1, is GAGVSQTPSNKVTEKGKYVELRCDPISGHTALYWYRQSLGQGPEFLIYFQGTGAADDSGLPNDRFFAVRPEGSVSTLKIQRTERGDSAVYLCASSPGTPPAEAFFGQGTRLTVV.

This clone was counted once. The rearrangement joins TRBV5-4 to TRBJ2-1, with TRBD1 matching over 10 bases. CDR3 size: 15 residues. The V gene's germline CDR1 is SGHNT and CDR2 YYREEE (reference sequence). V lost 4 bases and J lost 5; bases outside the gene matches: 6. As DNA, the CDR3 is TGTGCCAGCAGCGCGGGGGGACAGGGGAACAATGAGCAGTTCTTC. It translates to CASSAGGQGNNEQFF. The variable domain in full, with the rest retrieved from reference TRBV5-4 and TRBJ2-1, is ETGVTQSPTHLIKTRGQQVTLRCSSQSGHNTVSWYQQALGQGPQFIFQYYREEENGRGNFPPRFSGLQFPNYSSELNVNALELDDSALYLCASSAGGQGNNEQFFGPGTRLTVL.

J is TRBJ2-1 and V is TRBV15, with a weak D call TRBD2 (6 bases). CDR1 is LNHNV, CDR2 YYDKDF, per germline (reference sequence). With 0 bases removed from V and 4 bases from J, the gap between germline ends came to 13 bases. This CDR3 spans 16 amino acids. The CDR3: CATSRDLASSYNEQFF. CDR3 coding DNA: TGTGCCACCAGCAGAGACCTAGCGTCTTCGTACAATGAGCAGTTCTTC.

This sequence joins TRBV5-1 and TRBJ2-5, with D unclear. The germline V gene has CDR1 SGHRS and CDR2 YFSETQ. V lost 4 bases to trimming and J lost 1 base, with 8 bases between them. CDR3 length: 13 amino acids. CDR3 protein: CASSLIPQETQYF. The CDR3 DNA reads TGCGCCAGCAGCCTGATCCCCCAAGAGACCCAGTACTTC. Drawing the rest from reference TRBV5-1 and TRBJ2-5, the complete variable domain is KAGVTQTPRYLIKTRGQQVTLSCSPISGHRSVSWYQQTPGQGLQFLFEYFSETQRNKGNFPGRFSGRQFSNSRSEMNVSTLELGDSALYLCASSLIPQETQYFGPGTRLLVL.

The chain employs TRBV7-8 and TRBJ1-2; 8 bases map to TRBD1. This CDR3 has 13 residues. The junction had 4 bases not matched to a gene; V was cut back by 6 bases and J by 4 bases. Germline V gene data show CDR1 as SGHVS and CDR2 as FQNEAQ. CDR3 protein: CASRQGQGYGYTF. The CDR3 DNA reads TGTGCCAGCAGACAAGGACAGGGCTATGGCTACACCTTC.

In nucleotides, the CDR3 is TGCGCCAGCAGCTTGGGACTAGCGGCCGCCTACAATGAGCAGTTCTTC. Translation gives CASSLGLAAAYNEQFF. This rearrangement joins TRBV5-1 to TRBJ2-1; TRBD2 aligns across 9 bases. The CDR3 totals 16 residues. Germline loops: CDR1 SGHRS, CDR2 YFSETQ. Trimming at V came to 0 bases and at J to 2 bases, leaving 3 bases not matched to a gene.

The rearrangement uses TRBV9 and TRBJ2-7; 9 nucleotides agree with TRBD1. Trimming at V came to 4 bases and at J to 1 base, leaving 15 bases not matched to a gene. The germline V gene has CDR1 SGDLS and CDR2 YYNGEE. The CDR3 is 18 amino acids. CDR3: CASSTGQGSSLPSYEQYF. Here the CDR3 DNA reads TGTGCCAGCAGCACGGGACAGGGATCGAGCTTGCCGTCCTACGAGCAGTACTTC.

CDR3 in DNA: TGTGCCAGCAGCCCGGGGACAGGGGGCATCTATGGCTACACCTTC. Its protein is CASSPGTGGIYGYTF. The J gene is TRBJ1-2, the V gene TRBV7-9, with TRBD1 identical over 12 bases. The CDR3 runs 15 residues. V dropped 5 bases and J dropped 4; count of bases not matched to a gene: 5. Germline loops: CDR1 SEHNR, CDR2 FQNEAQ (reference sequence).

The V gene is TRBV12-3 or TRBV12-4, the J gene TRBJ1-2; D ambiguous. Trimming took off 6 bases at V and 1 base at J, with 6 bases between the two ends. The CDR3 is 12 residues long. The CDR3 DNA is TGTGCCAGCAGCCGTTTTAACTATGGCTACACCTTC. It encodes CASSRFNYGYTF.

CDR3: CASSLIDRGPYEQYF. The CDR3 DNA reads TGTGCCAGCAGCTTAATTGATCGGGGACCTTACGAGCAGTACTTC. The rearrangement links TRBV7-9 to TRBJ2-7; D possibly matches TRBD1 or TRBD2 (5 bases each). The CDR3 has 15 residues. The V and J ends lost 2 bases and 4 bases respectively, with 15 bases between them. Germline lookup yields CDR1 SEHNR and CDR2 FQNEAQ (reference sequence).